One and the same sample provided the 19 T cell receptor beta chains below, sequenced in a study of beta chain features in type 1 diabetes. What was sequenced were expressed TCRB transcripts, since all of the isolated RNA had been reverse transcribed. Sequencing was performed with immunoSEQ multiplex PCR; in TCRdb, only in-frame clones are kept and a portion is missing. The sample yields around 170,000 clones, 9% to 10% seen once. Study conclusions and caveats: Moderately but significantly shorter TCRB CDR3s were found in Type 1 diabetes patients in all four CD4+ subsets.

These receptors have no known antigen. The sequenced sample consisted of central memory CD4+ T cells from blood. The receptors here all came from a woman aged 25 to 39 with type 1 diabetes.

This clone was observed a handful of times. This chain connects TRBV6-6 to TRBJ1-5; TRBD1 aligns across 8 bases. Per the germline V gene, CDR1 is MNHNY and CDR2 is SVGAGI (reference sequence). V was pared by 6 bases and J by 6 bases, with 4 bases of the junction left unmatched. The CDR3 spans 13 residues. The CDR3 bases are TGTGCCAGCAGGGACAGGGTGGGTCAGCCCCAGCATTTT. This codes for CASRDRVGQPQHF.

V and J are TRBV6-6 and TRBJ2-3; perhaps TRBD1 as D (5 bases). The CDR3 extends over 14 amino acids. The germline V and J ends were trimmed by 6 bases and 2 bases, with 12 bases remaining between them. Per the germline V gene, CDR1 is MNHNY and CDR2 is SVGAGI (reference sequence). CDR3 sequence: CASSIRQITDTQYF. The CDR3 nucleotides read TGTGCCAGCAGCATCAGACAGATCACAGATACGCAGTATTTT.

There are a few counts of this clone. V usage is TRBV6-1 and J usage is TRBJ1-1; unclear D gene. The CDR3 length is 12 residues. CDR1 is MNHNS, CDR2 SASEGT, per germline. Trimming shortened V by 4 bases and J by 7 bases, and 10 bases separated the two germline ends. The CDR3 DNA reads TGTGCCAGCAGTGGCCACAGTGGTGAAGCTTTCTTT. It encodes CASSGHSGEAFF.

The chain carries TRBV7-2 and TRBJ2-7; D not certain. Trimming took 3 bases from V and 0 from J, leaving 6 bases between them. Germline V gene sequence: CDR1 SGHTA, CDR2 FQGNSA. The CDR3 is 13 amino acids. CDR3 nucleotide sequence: TGTGCCAGCAGCTTCGACTTCTCCTACGAGCAGTACTTC. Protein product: CASSFDFSYEQYF.

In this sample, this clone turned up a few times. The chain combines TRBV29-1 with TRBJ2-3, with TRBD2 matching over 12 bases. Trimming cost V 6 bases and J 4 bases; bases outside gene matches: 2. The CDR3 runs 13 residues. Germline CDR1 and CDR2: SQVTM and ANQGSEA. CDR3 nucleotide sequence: TGCAGCGTCAGACTAGCGGGGGCAGATACGCAGTATTTT. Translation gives CSVRLAGADTQYF.

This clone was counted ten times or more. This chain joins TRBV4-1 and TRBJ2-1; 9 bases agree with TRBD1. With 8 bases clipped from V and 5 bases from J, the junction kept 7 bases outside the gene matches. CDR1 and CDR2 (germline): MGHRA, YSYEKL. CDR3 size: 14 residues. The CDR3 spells CASYDRGGNNEQFF. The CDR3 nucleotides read TGCGCCAGCTATGACAGGGGGGGGAACAATGAGCAGTTCTTC.

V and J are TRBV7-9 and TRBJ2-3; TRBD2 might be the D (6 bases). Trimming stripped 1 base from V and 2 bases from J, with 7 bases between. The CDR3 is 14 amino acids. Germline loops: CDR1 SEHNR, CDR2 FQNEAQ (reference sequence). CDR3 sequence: CASSLGLDTDTQYF. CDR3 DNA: TGTGCCAGCAGCTTAGGACTAGACACAGATACGCAGTATTTT.

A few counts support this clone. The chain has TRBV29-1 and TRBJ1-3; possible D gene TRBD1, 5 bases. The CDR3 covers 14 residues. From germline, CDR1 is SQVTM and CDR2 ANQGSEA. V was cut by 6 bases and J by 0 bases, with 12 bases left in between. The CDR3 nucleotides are TGCAGCGTCTTGGACAACTTCTCTGGAAACACCATATATTTT. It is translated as CSVLDNFSGNTIYF.

CDR3 amino acids: CASSYTRDQPQHF. The CDR3 DNA follows: TGTGCCAGCAGTTACACTAGGGATCAGCCCCAGCATTTT. The chain employs TRBV6-5 and TRBJ1-5, with D uncertain. CDR3 length equals 13 residues. Trimming shortened V by 2 bases and J by 5 bases, and 7 bases separated the two germline ends. Germline CDR1 MNHEY, CDR2 SVGAGI.

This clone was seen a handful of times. The CDR3 coding sequence is TGTGCCAGTACCTCGACAGGGTACAACTATGGCTACACCTTC. The encoded protein is CASTSTGYNYGYTF. The chain combines TRBV19 with TRBJ1-2; 7 bases align to TRBD1. CDR1 is LNHDA, CDR2 SQIVND, per germline (reference sequence). This CDR3 spans 14 amino acids. J was trimmed by 2 bases and V by 7 bases; bases with no gene match: 7.

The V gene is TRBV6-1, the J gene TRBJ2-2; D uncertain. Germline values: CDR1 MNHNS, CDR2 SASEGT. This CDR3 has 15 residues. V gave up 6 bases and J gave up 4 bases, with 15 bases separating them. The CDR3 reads CASSPVRRLTGELFF. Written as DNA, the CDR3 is TGTGCCAGCAGCCCGGTACGGCGGCTCACCGGGGAGCTGTTTTTT.

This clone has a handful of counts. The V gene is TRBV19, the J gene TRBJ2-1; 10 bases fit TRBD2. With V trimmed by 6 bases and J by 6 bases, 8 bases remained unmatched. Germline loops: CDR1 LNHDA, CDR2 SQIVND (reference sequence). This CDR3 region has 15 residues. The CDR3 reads CASREVAGGSNEQFF. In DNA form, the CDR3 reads TGTGCCAGTAGGGAGGTAGCGGGAGGTTCCAATGAGCAGTTCTTC. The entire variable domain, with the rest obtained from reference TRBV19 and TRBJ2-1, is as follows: DGGITQSPKYLFRKEGQNVTLSCEQNLNHDAMYWYRQDPGQGLRLIYYSQIVNDFQKGDIAEGYSVSREKKESFPLTVTSAQKNPTAFYLCASREVAGGSNEQFFGPGTRLTVL.

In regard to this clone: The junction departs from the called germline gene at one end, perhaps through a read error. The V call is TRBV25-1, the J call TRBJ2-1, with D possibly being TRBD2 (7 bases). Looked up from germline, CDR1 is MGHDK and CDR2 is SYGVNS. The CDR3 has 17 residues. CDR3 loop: CASSGHAEGEGYNGQFF. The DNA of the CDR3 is TGTGCCAGCAGTGGACACGCCGAGGGGGAGGGCTACAATGGGCAGTTCTTC.

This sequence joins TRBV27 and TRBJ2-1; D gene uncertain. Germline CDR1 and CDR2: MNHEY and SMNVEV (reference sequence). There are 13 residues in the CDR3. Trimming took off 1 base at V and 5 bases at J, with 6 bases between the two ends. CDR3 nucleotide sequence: TGTGCCAGCAGTTTATATACGGACAATGAGCAGTTCTTC. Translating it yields CASSLYTDNEQFF.

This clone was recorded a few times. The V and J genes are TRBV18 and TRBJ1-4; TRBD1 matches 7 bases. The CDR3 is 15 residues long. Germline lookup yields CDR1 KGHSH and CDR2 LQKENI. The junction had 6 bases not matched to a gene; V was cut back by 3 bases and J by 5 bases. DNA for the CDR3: TGTGCCAGCTCACCCTGGACAGGCGAAAATGAAAAACTGTTTTTT. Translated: CASSPWTGENEKLFF.

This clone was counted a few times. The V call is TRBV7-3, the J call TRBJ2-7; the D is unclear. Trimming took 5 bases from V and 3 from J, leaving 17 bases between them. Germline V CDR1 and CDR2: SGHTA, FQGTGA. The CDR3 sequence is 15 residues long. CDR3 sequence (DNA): TGTGCCAGCAGCCCAGCAAGCGCTACGATCTACGAGCAGTACTTC. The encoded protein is CASSPASATIYEQYF.

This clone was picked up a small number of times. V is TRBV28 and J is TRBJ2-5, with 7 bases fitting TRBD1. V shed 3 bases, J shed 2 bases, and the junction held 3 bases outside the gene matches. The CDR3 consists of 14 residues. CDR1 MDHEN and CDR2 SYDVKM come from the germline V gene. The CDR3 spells CASSLGQLQETQYF. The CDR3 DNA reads TGTGCCAGCAGTTTGGGACAGCTACAAGAGACCCAGTACTTC.

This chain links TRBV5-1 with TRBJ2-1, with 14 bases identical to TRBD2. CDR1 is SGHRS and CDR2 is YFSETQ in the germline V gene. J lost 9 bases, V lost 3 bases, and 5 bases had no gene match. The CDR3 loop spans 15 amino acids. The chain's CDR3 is CASSWGLAGESEQFF. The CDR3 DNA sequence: TGCGCCAGCAGCTGGGGACTAGCGGGAGAAAGTGAGCAGTTCTTC.

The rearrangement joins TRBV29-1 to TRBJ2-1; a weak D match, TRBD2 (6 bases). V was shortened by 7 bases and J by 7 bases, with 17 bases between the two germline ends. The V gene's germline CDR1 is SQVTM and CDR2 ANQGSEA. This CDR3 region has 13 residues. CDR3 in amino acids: CSAAGLGGNEQFF. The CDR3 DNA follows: TGCAGCGCTGCGGGGCTAGGCGGGAATGAGCAGTTCTTC.